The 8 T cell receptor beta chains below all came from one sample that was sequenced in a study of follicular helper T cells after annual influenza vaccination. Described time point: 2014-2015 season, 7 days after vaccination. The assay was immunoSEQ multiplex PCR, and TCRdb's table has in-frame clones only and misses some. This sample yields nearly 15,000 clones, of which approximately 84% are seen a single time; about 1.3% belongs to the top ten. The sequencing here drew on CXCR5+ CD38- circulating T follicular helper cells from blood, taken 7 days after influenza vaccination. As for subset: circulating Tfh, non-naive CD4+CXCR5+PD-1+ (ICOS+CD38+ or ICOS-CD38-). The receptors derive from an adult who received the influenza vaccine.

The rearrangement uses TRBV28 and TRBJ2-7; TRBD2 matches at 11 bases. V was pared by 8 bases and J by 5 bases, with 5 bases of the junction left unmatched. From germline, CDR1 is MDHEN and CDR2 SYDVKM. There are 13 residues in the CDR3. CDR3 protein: CASRTSGSNEQYF. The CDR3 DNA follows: TGTGCCAGCCGAACTAGCGGGAGCAACGAGCAGTACTTC.

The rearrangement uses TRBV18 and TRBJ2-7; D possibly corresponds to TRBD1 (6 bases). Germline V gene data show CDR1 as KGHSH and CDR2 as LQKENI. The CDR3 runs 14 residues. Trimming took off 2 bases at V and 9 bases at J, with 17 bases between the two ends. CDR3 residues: CASSPKQGEVTQYF. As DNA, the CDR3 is TGTGCCAGCTCACCAAAACAGGGAGAGGTTACGCAGTACTTC.

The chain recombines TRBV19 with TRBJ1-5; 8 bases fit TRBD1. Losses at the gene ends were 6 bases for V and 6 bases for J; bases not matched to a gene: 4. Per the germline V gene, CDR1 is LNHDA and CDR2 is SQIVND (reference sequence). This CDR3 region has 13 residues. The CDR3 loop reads CASRGTGGQPQHF. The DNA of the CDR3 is TGTGCCAGTAGGGGGACAGGAGGTCAGCCCCAGCATTTT.

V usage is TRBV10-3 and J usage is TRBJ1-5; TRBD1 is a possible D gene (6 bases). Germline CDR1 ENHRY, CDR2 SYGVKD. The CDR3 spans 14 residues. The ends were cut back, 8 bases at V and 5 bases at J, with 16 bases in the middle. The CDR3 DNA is TGTGCCATCTCCGACAGGAACGAGCATCAGCCCCAGCATTTT. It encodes CAISDRNEHQPQHF.

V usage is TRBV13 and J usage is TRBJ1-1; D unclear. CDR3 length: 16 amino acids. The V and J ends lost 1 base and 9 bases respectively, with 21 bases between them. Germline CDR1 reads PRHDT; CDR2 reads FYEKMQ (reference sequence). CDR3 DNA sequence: TGTGCCAGCAGCTTAGACTCCTTCAGAGGAGGAAGACAAGCTTTCTTT. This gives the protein CASSLDSFRGGRQAFF.

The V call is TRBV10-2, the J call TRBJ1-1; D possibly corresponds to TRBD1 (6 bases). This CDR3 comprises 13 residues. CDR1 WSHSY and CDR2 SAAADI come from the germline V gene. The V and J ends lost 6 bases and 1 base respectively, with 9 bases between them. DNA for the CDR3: TGCGCCAGCAGATGGACAGCGAACACTGAAGCTTTCTTT. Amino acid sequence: CASRWTANTEAFF.

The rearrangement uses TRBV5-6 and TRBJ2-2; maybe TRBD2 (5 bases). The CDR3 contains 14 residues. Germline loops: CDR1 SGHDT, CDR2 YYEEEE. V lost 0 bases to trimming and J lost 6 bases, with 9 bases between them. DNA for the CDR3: TGTGCCAGCAGCTTGGAGGGAGCCCCCGGGGAGCTGTTTTTT. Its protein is CASSLEGAPGELFF.

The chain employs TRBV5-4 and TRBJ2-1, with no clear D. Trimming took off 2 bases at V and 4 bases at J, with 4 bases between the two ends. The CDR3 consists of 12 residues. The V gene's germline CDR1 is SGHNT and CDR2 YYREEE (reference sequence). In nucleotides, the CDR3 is TGTGCCAGCAGCTTCGGGTACAATGAGCAGTTCTTC. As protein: CASSFGYNEQFF. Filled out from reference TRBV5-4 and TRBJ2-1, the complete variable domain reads ETGVTQSPTHLIKTRGQQVTLRCSSQSGHNTVSWYQQALGQGPQFIFQYYREEENGRGNFPPRFSGLQFPNYSSELNVNALELDDSALYLCASSFGYNEQFFGPGTRLTVL.